This TCR beta chain came from a study of blood T cell repertoires in COVID-19. The wider study: Italy, Spain and the United States were the sources of the convalescent and acute COVID-19 samples. The analysed material was cDNA or gDNA that came from T cells, B-cell-depleted T cells, or PBMCs.

How the authors handled the data: Estimates of nucleated cell counts were drawn from the amplification of reference gene primers. This table comes from immunoSEQ multiplex PCR, and its TCRdb copy is limited to in-frame clones, with some not included. Clonal size and the V and J genes are those of that table, whereas D and trimming came from the DNA. The sample includes about 14,000 clones, around 87% of them seen just once. The CDR3 is made up of 19 amino acids. Trimming removed 0 bases from V and 3 bases from J; junction bases left unmatched: 9. Germline V lookup: CDR1 LNHDA, CDR2 SQIVND (reference sequence).

The sequencing sample was made of peripheral blood. This TCR was sampled from a man aged 45-65 years with active COVID-19. The genes are TRBV19 and TRBJ1-6; 9 bases are a match to TRBD1. The CDR3 DNA reads TGTGCCAGTAGTATAGAGGCGGGACAGGGTGCCAACTATAATTCACCCCTCCACTTT. It yields the protein CASSIEAGQGANYNSPLHF.